Presented here are 7 T cell receptor beta chains from one specimen sequenced in a study of chemoradiotherapy in HPV16-positive cancers. This table comes from immunoSEQ multiplex PCR, and its TCRdb copy is limited to in-frame clones, with some not included. This table has tens of thousands of clones, around three quarters appearing once. The specimen was blood, collected from a patient who underwent chemoradiotherapy. The receptors derive from a human donor with HPV-associated anogenital cancer.

This chain uses TRBV11-2 with TRBJ2-3; TRBD2 is a possible D gene (6 bases). The CDR3 sequence is 17 residues long. Per the germline V gene, CDR1 is SGHAT and CDR2 is FQNNGV. Trimming stripped 5 bases from V and 0 bases from J, with 18 bases between. The CDR3 sequence: CASSRGIVTASTDTQYF. The CDR3 region has the DNA TGTGCCAGCAGCCGCGGGATAGTAACCGCTAGCACAGATACGCAGTATTTT.

This clone was found once. CDR3 residues: CAWVFIGTQYF. As DNA, the CDR3 is TGTGCCTGGGTCTTCATTGGGACCCAGTACTTC. V and J are TRBV30 and TRBJ2-5; D is ambiguous. Between the trimmed V and J ends, which lost 5 bases and 7 bases, there was a span of 11 bases. CDR1 and CDR2 (germline): GTSNPN, SVGIG (reference sequence). The CDR3 runs 11 residues. The variable domain in full, completed from reference TRBV30 and TRBJ2-5, reads SQTIHQWPATLVQPVGSPLSLECTVEGTSNPNLYWYRQAAGRGLQLLFYSVGIGQISSEVPQNLSASRPQDRQFILSSKKLLLSDSGFYLCAWVFIGTQYFGPGTRLLVL.

The V gene is TRBV10-2, the J gene TRBJ2-3, with no clear D. CDR3 length: 12 amino acids. Trimming left V 2 bases short and J 4 bases short, with 4 bases between. CDR1 is WSHSY, CDR2 SAAADI, per germline. The CDR3 protein is CASSESSDTQYF. The CDR3 DNA reads as TGCGCCAGCAGTGAGAGCTCAGATACGCAGTATTTT.

The chain couples TRBV18 to TRBJ2-5; the match to TRBD2 covers 14 bases. This CDR3 has 16 amino acids. CDR1 and CDR2 from the germline V gene are KGHSH and LQKENI. V shed 4 bases, J shed 4 bases, and the junction held 5 bases outside the gene matches. The CDR3 region is CASSLRTSGGPETQYF. CDR3 nucleotide sequence: TGTGCCAGCTCACTAAGGACTAGCGGGGGGCCAGAGACCCAGTACTTC.

The gene calls are TRBV5-8 and TRBJ2-2; 7 bases match TRBD1. J was trimmed by 2 bases and V by 1 base; bases with no gene match: 8. Germline loops: CDR1 SGHTS, CDR2 YDEGEE. The CDR3 totals 17 residues. DNA for the CDR3: TGTGCCAGCAGCTTGTGGGGTGGGACAGCAAACACCGGGGAGCTGTTTTTT. Its translation is CASSLWGGTANTGELFF.

The rearrangement joins TRBV29-1 to TRBJ1-1; TRBD1 agrees at 10 bases. Germline assignment: CDR1 SQVTM and CDR2 ANQGSEA. This CDR3 has 18 residues. V lost 5 bases, J lost 0 bases, and 15 bases stayed unmatched. CDR3 loop: CSVQRDRGLQGLNTEAFF. The DNA for the CDR3 is TGCAGCGTTCAACGGGACAGGGGCCTCCAGGGGTTGAACACTGAAGCTTTCTTT.

As to this clone: One end of the junction fails to match germline, which may point to a read error. The chain uses TRBV19 and TRBJ2-5, with TRBD2 identical over 12 bases. This CDR3 contains 15 residues. Germline V gene sequence: CDR1 LNHDA, CDR2 SQIVND (reference sequence). CDR3 in amino acids: CASSTLAGGREAQYF. The CDR3 bases are TGTGCCAGTAGTACTCTAGCGGGGGGGCGAGAGGCCCAGTACTTC.